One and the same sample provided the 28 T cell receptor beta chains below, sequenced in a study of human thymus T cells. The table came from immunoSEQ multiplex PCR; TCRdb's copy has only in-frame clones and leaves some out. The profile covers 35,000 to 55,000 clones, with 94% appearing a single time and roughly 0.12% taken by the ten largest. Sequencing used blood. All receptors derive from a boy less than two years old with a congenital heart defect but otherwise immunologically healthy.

In nucleotides, the CDR3 is TGTGCCAGCAGTCGGACTAGCGGGGGCCTGAACACCGGGGAGCTGTTTTTT. Translating gives CASSRTSGGLNTGELFF. The chain links TRBV7-3 to TRBJ2-2, with 13 positions matching TRBD2. The V and J ends lost 6 bases and 1 base, in that order; junction bases with no gene match: 5. The CDR3 sequence is 17 residues long. Germline V gene data show CDR1 as SGHTA and CDR2 as FQGTGA.

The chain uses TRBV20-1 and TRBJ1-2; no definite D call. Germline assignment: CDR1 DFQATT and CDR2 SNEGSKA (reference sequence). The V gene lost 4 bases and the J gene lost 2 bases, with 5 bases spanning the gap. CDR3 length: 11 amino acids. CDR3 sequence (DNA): TGCAGTGCTACCGGGAACTATGGCTACACCTTC. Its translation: CSATGNYGYTF.

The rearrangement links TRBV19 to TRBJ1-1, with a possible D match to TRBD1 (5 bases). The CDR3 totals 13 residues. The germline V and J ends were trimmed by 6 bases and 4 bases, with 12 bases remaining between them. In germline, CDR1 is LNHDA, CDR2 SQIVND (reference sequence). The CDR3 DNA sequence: TGTGCCAGTAGCCCTCGCGGGGCCACTGAAGCTTTCTTT. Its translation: CASSPRGATEAFF.

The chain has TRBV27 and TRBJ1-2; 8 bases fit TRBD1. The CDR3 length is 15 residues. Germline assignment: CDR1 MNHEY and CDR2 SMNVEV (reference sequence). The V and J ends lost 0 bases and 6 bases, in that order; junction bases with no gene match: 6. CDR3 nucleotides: TGTGCCAGCAGTTTATCGGAACGGACAGGGAATGGCTACACCTTC. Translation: CASSLSERTGNGYTF.

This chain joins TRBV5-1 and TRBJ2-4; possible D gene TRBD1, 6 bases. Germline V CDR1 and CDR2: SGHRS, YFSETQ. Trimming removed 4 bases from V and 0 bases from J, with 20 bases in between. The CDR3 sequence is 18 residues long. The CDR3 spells CASSPADRPSQAKNIQYF. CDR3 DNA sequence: TGCGCCAGCAGCCCCGCCGACAGGCCCTCCCAAGCCAAAAACATTCAGTACTTC.

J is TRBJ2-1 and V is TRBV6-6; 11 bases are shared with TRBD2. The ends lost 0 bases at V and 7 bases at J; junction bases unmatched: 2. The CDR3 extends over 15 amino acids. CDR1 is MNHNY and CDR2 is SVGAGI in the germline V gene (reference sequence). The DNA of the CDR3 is TGTGCCAGCAGTTACTCTAGCGGGGGGGTGAATGAGCAGTTCTTC. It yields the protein CASSYSSGGVNEQFF.

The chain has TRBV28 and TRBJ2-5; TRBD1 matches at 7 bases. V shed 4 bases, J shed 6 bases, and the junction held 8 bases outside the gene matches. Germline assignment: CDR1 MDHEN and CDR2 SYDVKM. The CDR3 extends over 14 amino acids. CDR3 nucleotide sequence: TGTGCCAGCAGTTCGACAGGGCCCGGGAAGACCCAGTACTTC. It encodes CASSSTGPGKTQYF.

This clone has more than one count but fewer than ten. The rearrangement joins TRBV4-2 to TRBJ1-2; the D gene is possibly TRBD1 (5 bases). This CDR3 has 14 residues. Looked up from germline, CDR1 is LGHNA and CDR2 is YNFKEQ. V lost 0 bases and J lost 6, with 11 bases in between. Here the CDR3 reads CASSQDIGDHGYTF. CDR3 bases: TGTGCCAGCAGCCAAGATATAGGGGACCATGGCTACACCTTC.

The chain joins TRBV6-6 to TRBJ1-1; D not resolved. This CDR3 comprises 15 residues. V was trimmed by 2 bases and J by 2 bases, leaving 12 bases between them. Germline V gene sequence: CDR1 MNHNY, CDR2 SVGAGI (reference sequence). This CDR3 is CASSYDISFNTEAFF. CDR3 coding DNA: TGTGCCAGCAGTTACGATATCAGCTTCAACACTGAAGCTTTCTTT.

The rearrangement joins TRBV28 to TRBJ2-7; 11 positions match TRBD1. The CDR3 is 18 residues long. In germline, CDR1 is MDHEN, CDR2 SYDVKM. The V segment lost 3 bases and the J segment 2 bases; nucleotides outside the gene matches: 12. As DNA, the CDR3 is TGTGCCAGCAGTTTCGACCTTACCCGGGACAGGGGGACCTACGAGCAGTACTTC. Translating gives CASSFDLTRDRGTYEQYF.

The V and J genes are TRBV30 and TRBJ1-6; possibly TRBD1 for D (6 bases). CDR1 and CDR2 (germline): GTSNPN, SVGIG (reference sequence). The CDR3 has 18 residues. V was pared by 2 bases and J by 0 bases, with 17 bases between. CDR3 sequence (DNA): TGTGCCTGGAGTATATCGGGGGGCACTCGCTCCTATAATTCACCCCTCCACTTT. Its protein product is CAWSISGGTRSYNSPLHF.

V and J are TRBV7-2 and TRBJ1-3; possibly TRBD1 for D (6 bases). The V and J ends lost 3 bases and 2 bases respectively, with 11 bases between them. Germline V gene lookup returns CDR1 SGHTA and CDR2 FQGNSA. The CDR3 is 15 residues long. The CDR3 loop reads CASSFIQGTGNTIYF. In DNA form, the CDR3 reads TGTGCCAGCAGCTTTATACAGGGAACTGGAAACACCATATATTTT. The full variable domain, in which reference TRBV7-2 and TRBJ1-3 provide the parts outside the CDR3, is GAGVSQSPSNKVTEKGKDVELRCDPISGHTALYWYRQSLGQGLEFLIYFQGNSAPDKSGLPSDRFSAERTGGSVSTLTIQRTQQEDSAVYLCASSFIQGTGNTIYFGEGSWLTVV.

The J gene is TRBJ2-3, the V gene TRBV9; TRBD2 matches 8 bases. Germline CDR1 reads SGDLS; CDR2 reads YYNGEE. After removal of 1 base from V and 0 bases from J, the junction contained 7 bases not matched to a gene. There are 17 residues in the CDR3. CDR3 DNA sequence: TGTGCCAGCAGCGTAAGCGGGGGCACCTCTAGCACAGATACGCAGTATTTT. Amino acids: CASSVSGGTSSTDTQYF. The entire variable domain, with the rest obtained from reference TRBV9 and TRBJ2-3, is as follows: DSGVTQTPKHLITATGQRVTLRCSPRSGDLSVYWYQQSLDQGLQFLIQYYNGEERAKGNILERFSAQQFPDLHSELNLSSLELGDSALYFCASSVSGGTSSTDTQYFGPGTRLTVL.

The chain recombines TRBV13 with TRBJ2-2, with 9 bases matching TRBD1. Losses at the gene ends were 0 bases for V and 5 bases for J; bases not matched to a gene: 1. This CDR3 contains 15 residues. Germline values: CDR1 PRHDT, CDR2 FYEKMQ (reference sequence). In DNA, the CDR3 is TGTGCCAGCAGCTTAGGGGGGACAGGGACCGGGGAGCTGTTTTTT. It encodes CASSLGGTGTGELFF. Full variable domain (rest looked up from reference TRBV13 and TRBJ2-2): AAGVIQSPRHLIKEKRETATLKCYPIPRHDTVYWYQQGPGQDPQFLISFYEKMQSDKGSIPDRFSAQQFSDYHSELNMSSLELGDSALYFCASSLGGTGTGELFFGEGSRLTVL.

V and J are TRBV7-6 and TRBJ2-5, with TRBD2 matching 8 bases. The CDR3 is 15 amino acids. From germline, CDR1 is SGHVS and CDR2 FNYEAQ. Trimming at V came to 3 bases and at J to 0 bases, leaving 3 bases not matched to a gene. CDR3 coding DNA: TGTGCCAGCAGCTTGGGCGGGGGGTACCAAGAGACCCAGTACTTC. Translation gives CASSLGGGYQETQYF.

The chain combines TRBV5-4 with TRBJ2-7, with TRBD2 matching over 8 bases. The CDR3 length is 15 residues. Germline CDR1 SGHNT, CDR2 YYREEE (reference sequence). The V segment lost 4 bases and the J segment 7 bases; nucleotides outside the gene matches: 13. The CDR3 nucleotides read TGTGCCAGCAGCCCTCTAGCGGGTGACCATTCTGAGCAGTACTTC. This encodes CASSPLAGDHSEQYF.

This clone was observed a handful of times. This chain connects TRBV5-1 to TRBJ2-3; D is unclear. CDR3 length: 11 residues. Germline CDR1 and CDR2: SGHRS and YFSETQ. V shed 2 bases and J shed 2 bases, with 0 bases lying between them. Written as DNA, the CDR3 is TGCGCCAGCAGCTTCACAGATACGCAGTATTTT. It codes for CASSFTDTQYF.

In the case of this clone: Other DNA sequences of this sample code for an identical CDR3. CDR3 coding DNA: TGCGCCAGCAGCTTGGGGGGCCCCCAAGAGACCCAGTACTTC. Translation gives CASSLGGPQETQYF. V and J are TRBV5-1 and TRBJ2-5, with TRBD1 as a possible D gene (5 bases). The CDR3 has 14 amino acids. Trimming took off 0 bases at V and 1 base at J, with 7 bases between the two ends. Germline V gene sequence: CDR1 SGHRS, CDR2 YFSETQ.

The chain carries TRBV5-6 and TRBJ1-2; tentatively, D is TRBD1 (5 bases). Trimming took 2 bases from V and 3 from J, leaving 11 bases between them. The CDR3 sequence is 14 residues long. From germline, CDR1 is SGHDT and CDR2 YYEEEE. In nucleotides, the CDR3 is TGTGCCAGCAGCTTAGGGGAAGGAGACTATGGCTACACCTTC. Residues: CASSLGEGDYGYTF.

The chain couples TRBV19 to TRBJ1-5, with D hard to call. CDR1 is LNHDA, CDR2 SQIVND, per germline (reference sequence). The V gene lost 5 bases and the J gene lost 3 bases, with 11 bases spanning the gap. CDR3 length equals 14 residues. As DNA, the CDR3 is TGTGCCAGTAGTGGGAACTGGGTCAATCAGCCCCAGCATTTT. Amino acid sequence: CASSGNWVNQPQHF.

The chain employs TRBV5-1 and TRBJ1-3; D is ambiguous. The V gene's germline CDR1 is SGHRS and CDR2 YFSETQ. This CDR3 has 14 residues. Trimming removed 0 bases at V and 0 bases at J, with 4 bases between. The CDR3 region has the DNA TGCGCCAGCAGCTTGGGACGCTCTGGAAACACCATATATTTT. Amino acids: CASSLGRSGNTIYF.

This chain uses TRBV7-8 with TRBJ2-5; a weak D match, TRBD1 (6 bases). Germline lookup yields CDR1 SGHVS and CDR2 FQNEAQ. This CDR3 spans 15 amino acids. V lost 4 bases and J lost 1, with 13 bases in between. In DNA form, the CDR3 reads TGTGCCAGCAGCTCTAACAGGGATGGCCAAGAGACCCAGTACTTC. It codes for CASSSNRDGQETQYF.

In DNA, the CDR3 is TGCGCCAGCAGCCAAGATCTCCCCCGAGAGCAGTACTTC. It is translated as CASSQDLPREQYF. V usage is TRBV4-3 and J usage is TRBJ2-7; no firm D call. The CDR3 contains 13 residues. Looked up from germline, CDR1 is LGHNA and CDR2 is YSLEER. V gave up 0 bases and J gave up 7 bases, with 10 bases separating them.

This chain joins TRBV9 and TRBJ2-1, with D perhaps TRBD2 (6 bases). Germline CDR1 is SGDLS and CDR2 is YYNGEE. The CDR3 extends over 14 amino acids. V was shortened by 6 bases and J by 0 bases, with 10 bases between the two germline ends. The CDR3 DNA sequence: TGTGCCAGCAATCTAGCGAACTCCTACAATGAGCAGTTCTTC. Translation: CASNLANSYNEQFF.

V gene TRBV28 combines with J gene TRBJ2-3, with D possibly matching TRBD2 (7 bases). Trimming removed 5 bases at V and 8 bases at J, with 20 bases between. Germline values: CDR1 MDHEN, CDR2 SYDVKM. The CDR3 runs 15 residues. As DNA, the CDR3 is TGTGCCAGCAGTCCCCGGCCGGGGGGCTGGGGTACGCAGTATTTT. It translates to CASSPRPGGWGTQYF. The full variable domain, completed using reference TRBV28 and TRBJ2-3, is DVKVTQSSRYLVKRTGEKVFLECVQDMDHENMFWYRQDPGLGLRLIYFSYDVKMKEKGDIPEGYSVSREKKERFSLILESASTNQTSMYLCASSPRPGGWGTQYFGPGTRLTVL.

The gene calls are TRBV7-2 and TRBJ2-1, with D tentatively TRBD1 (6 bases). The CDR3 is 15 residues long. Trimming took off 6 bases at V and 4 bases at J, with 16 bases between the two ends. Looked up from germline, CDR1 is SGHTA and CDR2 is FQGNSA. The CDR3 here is CASRYYRAPYNEQFF. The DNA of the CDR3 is TGTGCCAGCAGATATTACAGGGCCCCTTACAATGAGCAGTTCTTC.

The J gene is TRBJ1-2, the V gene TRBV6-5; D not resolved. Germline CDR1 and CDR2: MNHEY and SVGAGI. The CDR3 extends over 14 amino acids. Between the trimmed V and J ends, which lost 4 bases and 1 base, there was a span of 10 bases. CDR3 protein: CASSFNGFNYGYTF. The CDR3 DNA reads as TGTGCCAGCAGTTTCAACGGATTTAACTATGGCTACACCTTC.

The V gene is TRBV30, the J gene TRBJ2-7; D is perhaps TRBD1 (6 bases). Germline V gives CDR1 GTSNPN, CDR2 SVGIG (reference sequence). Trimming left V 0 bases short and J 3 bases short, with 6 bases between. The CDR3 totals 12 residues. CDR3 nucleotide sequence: TGTGCCTGGAGTGTACAGGGCTACGAGCAGTACTTC. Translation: CAWSVQGYEQYF.